The 11 T cell receptor beta chains reported below all come from one sample, sequenced in a study of shared clonotypes between healthy human individuals. Terminally differentiated effector memory CD45RA+ cells were excluded from the naive CD8 cells, which were CD45RO-negative and positively selected for CCR7. Repertoires were generated with immunoSEQ multiplex PCR, while TCRdb's copy carries only in-frame clones and drops some. The sample includes about 610,000 clones, around 96% of them seen just once. Sequences were obtained from naive CD8+ T cells sorted from blood. These TCRs come from a woman between 25 and 40 years old in good health.

The V and J genes are TRBV10-2 and TRBJ1-3; weak D call: TRBD1 (6 bases). Trimming removed 1 base at V and 2 bases at J, with 12 bases between. CDR1 WSHSY and CDR2 SAAADI come from the germline V gene. The CDR3 is 16 residues long. CDR3 loop: CASSEWDISPGNTIYF. CDR3 nucleotide sequence: TGCGCCAGCAGTGAGTGGGACATTAGCCCTGGAAACACCATATATTTT.

The V gene is TRBV28, the J gene TRBJ2-3, with a weak D call TRBD2 (6 bases). From germline, CDR1 is MDHEN and CDR2 SYDVKM. Trimming removed 1 base from V and 2 bases from J, with 13 bases in between. The CDR3 runs to 16 residues. The CDR3 DNA reads TGTGCCAGCAGTTTATTTCCGGGAGAAAACACAGATACGCAGTATTTT. Its protein product is CASSLFPGENTDTQYF.

The chain is built from TRBV19 and TRBJ2-1; 9 nucleotides agree with TRBD2. Germline V gene lookup returns CDR1 LNHDA and CDR2 SQIVND (reference sequence). The CDR3 consists of 16 residues. V shed 0 bases and J 4 bases; nucleotides not matched to a gene: 4. The CDR3 DNA sequence: TGTGCCAGTAGTATAGATTTTAGCGGGAGATACAATGAGCAGTTCTTC. Translation: CASSIDFSGRYNEQFF.

CDR3 in DNA: TGTGCCAGTAGTGGACAGACAGAGAACACTGAAGCTTTCTTT. Protein: CASSGQTENTEAFF. The rearrangement joins TRBV19 to TRBJ1-1; TRBD1 is a possible D gene (6 bases). CDR1 and CDR2 (germline): LNHDA, SQIVND (reference sequence). This CDR3 spans 14 amino acids. Between the trimmed V and J ends, which lost 5 bases and 1 base, there was a span of 11 bases.

V gene TRBV28 combines with J gene TRBJ2-7; the match to TRBD2 covers 10 bases. Germline CDR1 and CDR2: MDHEN and SYDVKM. The CDR3 sequence is 15 residues long. With 3 bases clipped from V and 5 bases from J, the junction kept 7 bases outside the gene matches. The CDR3 nucleotides are TGTGCCAGCAGTTTGGCTAGCGGGAGTGACCACGAGCAGTACTTC. It specifies CASSLASGSDHEQYF.

The rearrangement uses TRBV2 and TRBJ1-2, with 8 bases fitting TRBD1. The CDR3 runs to 15 residues. The germline V gene has CDR1 SNHLY and CDR2 FYNNEI. The junction had 5 bases not matched to a gene; V was cut back by 4 bases and J by 1 base. CDR3 nucleotide sequence: TGTGCCAGCAGTGTGACAGGGGTGGTTAACTATGGCTACACCTTC. Amino acid sequence: CASSVTGVVNYGYTF. Full variable domain (outside the CDR3, taken from reference TRBV2 and TRBJ1-2): EPEVTQTPSHQVTQMGQEVILRCVPISNHLYFYWYRQILGQKVEFLVSFYNNEISEKSEIFDDQFSVERPDGSNFTLKIRSTKLEDSAMYFCASSVTGVVNYGYTFGSGTRLTVV.

This clone has just a few counts. The chain employs TRBV4-1 and TRBJ2-4, with 7 bases fitting TRBD1. CDR1 and CDR2 (germline): MGHRA, YSYEKL. This CDR3 has 15 residues. The V gene end was trimmed by 2 bases and the J gene end by 5 bases; junction bases not matched to a gene: 6. Here the CDR3 DNA reads TGCGCCAGCAGCCAACCTAGGCAGGGGGAAAACATTCAGTACTTC. Protein: CASSQPRQGENIQYF.

V and J are TRBV4-1 and TRBJ1-5, with TRBD1 identical over 10 bases. J lost 2 bases, V lost 4 bases, and 14 bases had no gene match. Per the germline V gene, CDR1 is MGHRA and CDR2 is YSYEKL. This CDR3 has 19 residues. The DNA for the CDR3 is TGCGCCAGCAGCCTAGCTCCTGACAGGGGGCACGGGGGCAATCAGCCCCAGCATTTT. Amino acids: CASSLAPDRGHGGNQPQHF.

This chain links TRBV21-1 with TRBJ2-1; no check of the table's D call, TRBD2, against the DNA was made. TRBV21-1 is described as a pseudogene. CDR3 length equals 16 residues. CDR3 region: CASSKTGLAGYNEQFF. CDR3 nucleotides: TGTGCCAGCAGCAAGACGGGACTAGCGGGCTACAATGAGCAGTTCTTC.

The V and J genes are TRBV21-1 and TRBJ2-7; the listed D gene, TRBD2, was not tested against the DNA. TRBV21-1 is reported as a pseudogene. The CDR3 length is 16 residues. Written as DNA, the CDR3 is TGTGCCAGCAGTCCGATGCCTAGCGGGAGGGTAAACGAGCAGTACTTC. This sequence encodes CASSPMPSGRVNEQYF.

The chain combines TRBV9 with TRBJ2-2, with 8 bases fitting TRBD2. Germline CDR1 reads SGDLS; CDR2 reads YYNGEE. The junction had 7 bases not matched to a gene; V was cut back by 7 bases and J by 5 bases. The CDR3 spans 14 residues. CDR3 nucleotides: TGTGCCAGCCGAGCGGGAGCGTCAACCGGGGAGCTGTTTTTT. This sequence encodes CASRAGASTGELFF.